This TCR beta chain was recovered during a study of cytomegalovirus exposure and HLA in healthy donors (dated by TCRdb to about 2017). Context from the whole study: An earlier analysis of some 600 of the donors reported 250 to 350 Gb of sequence data and 95 million to 140 million unique TCR beta sequences obtained from 180 million or so T cells. Roughly 290 gigabases of sequencing data and around 80 million unique TCR sequences made up an early release that covered roughly 670 HLA-typed donors. Of the approximately 400 genotyped donors, 81% were placed in the genetic ancestry cluster associated with self-reported Caucasian donors. The study was designed to test whether signatures of past pathogen exposure could be identified by cataloging public T cell receptors. The study used immunosequencing to profile the T cell repertoires of approximately 690 subjects and linked those repertoires to cytomegalovirus serostatus. Besides the first cohort of about 730 subjects, a separate validation cohort made up of 90 to 150 different subjects was used. The study combined high-throughput TCR immunosequencing, statistical association of individual TCRs with disease status, and machine learning to predict cytomegalovirus infection status. A later analysis re-examined previously published TCR beta repertoires from around 670 donors and added high-resolution HLA genotyping to investigate patterns of TCR occurrence. The later analysis used no new phenotypic data to find candidate immune exposures, relying instead on TCR beta sequences and their occurrence across donors. An earlier analysis of around 540 of the donors applied high-throughput TCR beta sequencing to assess whether each TCR beta V gene segment acted as functional or pseudogenic. Donor age, sex, ethnicity and CMV serostatus were compiled alongside the repertoire data. A later genetic analysis took genome-wide SNP genotypes for about 65% of the 666 donors and used that subset as a discovery cohort. All discovery cohort repertoires had been generated using a single sequencing platform. HLA typing included class I and class II loci at four-digit resolution. The number of typed donors differed by locus: about 629-630 for A, B, C, DRB1 and DQB1; 500 to 550 for DQA1; around 610 for DPA1; and some 470 for DPB1. Four to six DR-DQ haplotypes were handled as single units for association and clustering because linkage in the cohort was strong. Among a few hundred genotyped donors of the cohort, an average of about 240,000 unique TCR beta nucleotide sequences were sequenced per donor, around 20% of them non-productive.

The CDR1 and CDR2 encoded by the germline V gene are MDHEN and SYDVKM. The CDR3 goes from the cysteine to the phenylalanine over 12 residues. CDR3 DNA only is kept here, 36 bases in frame from base 1. V is cut by 10 bases and J by 7 bases, and the space between the germline ends is 16 bases. Libraries were made using the immunoSEQ multiplex PCR assay. The multiplex PCR relied on a mix of 60 forward primers for TCR Vbeta segments and 13 reverse primers for TCR Jbeta segments. The CDR3 region of rearranged TCR beta genes was amplified from genomic DNA by a multiplex PCR assay. Amplified TCR beta libraries were sequenced as 87-base-pair reads on the Illumina HiSeq System. Per the authors' processing: A later analysis counted approximately 74 million unique TCR beta chains across the 550 to 800 repertoires, and around 9.9 million of these chains were shared by at least two donors. A nearest-neighbor algorithm error-corrected the raw reads and collapsed the reads into unique sequences, merging closely related sequences to remove PCR and sequencing errors. Alignment of CDR3 sequences to IMGT reference sequences was used to assign V, D and J gene segments. For a sequence to be retained, a match of at least six nucleotides was required to both a V gene segment and a J gene segment. Rearrangements were classified as productive when the CDR3 lacked stop codons and remained in frame with V and J, and all other rearrangements were classified as non-productive. CDR3 was defined according to IMGT convention as the region running from the second conserved V-encoded cysteine to the conserved J-encoded phenylalanine. In an earlier analysis of just under 600 of the donors, sequences lacking an unambiguous match to a single V gene segment were excluded. In an earlier analysis of approximately 550 of the donors, V segments were called functional above 56.7% productive rearrangements and were called segregating when the between-donor standard deviation exceeded 5%. A statistical classification framework was developed to diagnose cytomegalovirus status using the catalog of TCR beta chain sequences. V and J gene assignment, in a later analysis, came from comparing TCR nucleotide sequences with IMGT/GENE-DB human TR gene sequences. In a later analysis, CDR3 sequences and most-parsimonious VDJ recombination scenarios were assigned using the TCRdist pipeline. A later analysis defined each TCR beta chain by its CDR3 amino acid sequence plus V-gene family, and excluded reads lacking a unique V-gene family. As a way to deal with suspected cross-contamination and a sequencing artifact, a later analysis dropped approximately 590 nucleotide sequences that were highly shared and had low generation probability. A later analysis calculated a clonal expansion index for each public chain from normalized within-repertoire ranks of inferred template counts. In a later analysis, generation probabilities were computed using a VDJ recombination model fitted to out-of-frame rearrangements, and the results were checked against IGoR. In a later analysis, TCR-TCR, TCR-HLA and TCR-CMV co-occurrence was scored with hypergeometric tests, and a repertoire-size bias correction was applied to TCR pairs. In a later analysis, false discovery rates were estimated by permuting HLA or CMV assignments 20 times. A later analysis grouped co-occurring TCRs with DBSCAN, adding TCRdist sequence similarity when clustering within HLA-allele-positive subsets. Repertoires with fewer than 30,000 or more than 120,000 public chains were left out of co-occurrence clustering, as were five repertoires with anomalous nucleotide sharing. TCRdb provides this immuneACCESS table in a form limited to in-frame rearrangements. Some clones are lacking; in checked studies, under half of them reflect an unresolved V gene, and why the rest are absent is not known. V, J and clone size derive from that table, while D and trimming were established from the DNA sequence. Counted in this sample were some 130,000 clones; approximately 68% of them appeared once. Less than 2% of the sample belongs to the ten largest clones.

This clone turned up a few times. Its specific antigen is unknown. No base-level quality is on record; no much larger clone is a single base apart. General conclusions and limits of the study: According to the authors, the approach could potentially be generalized to other disease states and immunological phenotypes. In a later genetic analysis, a missense DCLRE1C variant was associated with V-gene and J-gene trimming of TCR beta chains, and the association was replicated in an independent cohort. Immune exposure information for the cohort was limited to CMV serostatus. Several of the top co-occurrence clusters appeared to be linked to parvovirus B19, influenza, CMV and Epstein-Barr virus, according to a later analysis. In a later analysis, HLA-associated TCR beta chains showed more clonal expansion and lower generation probabilities than non-associated chains that were equally common. When HLA alleles, especially DR and DQ, strongly co-occurred, TCR associations were difficult to assign to individual alleles. A few of the identified cytomegalovirus-associated TCR beta chains were confirmed in vitro to be specific for cytomegalovirus antigens. Because counts were too low, seventeen rarely observed V segments, including chromosome 9 orphons, were excluded from the earlier analysis of several hundred of the donors. In this cohort, only TCR beta chains were sequenced, and detectable features were limited by the absence of alpha or paired-chain data. Linkage disequilibrium might explain the correlated functional status among segregating V segments, but an unknown experimental factor could not be ruled out. A further reported finding was that TCR beta sequences accurately predicted the HLA-A and HLA-B alleles for most subjects in the first cohort. Because HLA typing was missing for some donors at each locus, association tests included only the typed subset. Because the 87-base-pair reads could not distinguish some IMGT-functional V segments, including TRBV6-2 and TRBV6-3, those segments were excluded. The study listed 150 to 200 TCR beta chains as associated with cytomegalovirus. Most TCR sequences were seen in very few donors, while some public TCRs were found in many individuals. In a later analysis, most CMV-associated TCR beta chains were found to appear HLA-restricted, with HLA associations seemingly driven largely by CMV exposure. Broadly in line with IMGT annotations, most TCR beta V segments showed up in productive rearrangements about 87% or about 30% of the time in an earlier analysis of around 550 of the donors. Specific HLA alleles were associated with 15,000 to 20,000 TCR beta sequences at a false discovery rate of 0.05 in a later analysis. In a later analysis, the rate of TCR association differed among HLA loci, with DRB1 alleles having the most associated TCRs and HLA-C alleles having the fewest. Compared with the 666-donor mean, donors in an Asian-associated ancestry cluster had fewer N-insertions in productive TCRs, according to a later genetic analysis. Cytomegalovirus status was reported to be diagnosed by the classifier with high specificity and sensitivity in both the original and validation cohorts. The presence/absence analyses assumed that sequencing depth was roughly uniform across donors, and that assumption may not be true. A cluster of highly shared sequence variants was judged likely to be a technical artifact of the sequencing pipeline.

In total, around 600 healthy bone marrow donors made up the cohort. All cohort members were sampled while nominally healthy, although unrecorded immune exposures were likely present. The donor was CMV seropositive and was included in the group of 290 or so seropositive cohort members. A peripheral blood sample was provided by each donor, and peripheral blood mononuclear cells were used for TCR beta sequencing. The Qiagen DNeasy Blood Extraction Kit was used to extract genomic DNA from the blood cell samples. The source of this sequence is a man aged 25 to 40 in good health and CMV-seropositive. Rearrangement joined TRBV28 to TRBJ1-2; the best D guess is TRBD1, with 5 bases matching. The sample was PBMCs. CDR3 reads: CAKSWQGGGYTF. Read as DNA, the sequence is TGTGCCAAGTCGTGGCAGGGAGGTGGCTACACCTTC.